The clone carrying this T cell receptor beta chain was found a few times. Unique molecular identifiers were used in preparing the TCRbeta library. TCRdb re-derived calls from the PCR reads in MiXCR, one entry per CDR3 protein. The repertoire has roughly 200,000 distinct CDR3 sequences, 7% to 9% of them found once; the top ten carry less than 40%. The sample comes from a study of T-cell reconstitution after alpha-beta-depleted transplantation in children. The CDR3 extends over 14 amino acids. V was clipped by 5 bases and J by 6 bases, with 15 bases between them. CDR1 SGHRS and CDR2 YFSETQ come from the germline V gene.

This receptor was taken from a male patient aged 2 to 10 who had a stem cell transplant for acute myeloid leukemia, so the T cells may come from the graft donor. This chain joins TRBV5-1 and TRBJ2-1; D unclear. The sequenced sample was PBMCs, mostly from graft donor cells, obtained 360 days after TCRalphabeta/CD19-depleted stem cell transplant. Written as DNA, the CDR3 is TGCGCCAGCAGGGCTGAGGCGTCGTTCAATGAGCAGTTCTTC. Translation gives CASRAEASFNEQFF.